The 10 T cell receptor beta chains below come from one sample, sequenced in a study of T cells in Graves' hyperthyroidism and ophthalmopathy (dated by TCRdb to between 2017 and 2020). The library was obtained by multiplex PCR. The listed sequencing device is Illumina HiSeq 2000. The TCR beta CDR3 regions were amplified from the RNA transcripts. The first round of RT-PCR for the TCR CDR3 was performed with the HTBI primer set and the Qiagen OneStep RT-PCR kit. The raw public reads went through TCRdb reprocessing: fastp at Q25, MiXCR clone calling, in-frame beta chains kept. Entries that share a CDR3 protein sequence are merged under the most common genes and DNA. For this sample there are over 700,000 distinct CDR3 sequences; over 35% appear just once. The ten biggest clones cover less than 40% of the sample. The material sequenced was blood. These receptors originate from a woman in her forties with Graves' hyperthyroidism.

The V and J genes are TRBV19 and TRBJ2-7; a weak D match, TRBD1 (5 bases). The germline V and J ends were trimmed by 4 bases and 2 bases, with 9 bases remaining between them. Germline loops: CDR1 LNHDA, CDR2 SQIVND (reference sequence). This CDR3 spans 13 amino acids. The CDR3 DNA follows: TGTGCCAGTAGTACCTTGACAGCCTACGAGCAGTACTTC. Encoded protein: CASSTLTAYEQYF.

Ten or more counts support this clonotype. The V gene is TRBV7-9, the J gene TRBJ1-4; D remains unclear. Trimming pared 9 bases from V and 8 bases from J, leaving 16 bases between. The CDR3 extends over 13 amino acids. CDR1 SEHNR and CDR2 FQNEAQ come from the germline V gene (reference sequence). The CDR3, as DNA: TGTGCCAGTACGGGCGGAGCGCTCGAAAAACTGTTTTTT. Its protein product is CASTGGALEKLFF. The variable domain in full, completed from reference TRBV7-9 and TRBJ1-4, reads DTGVSQNPRHKITKRGQNVTFRCDPISEHNRLYWYRQTLGQGPEFLTYFQNEAQLEKSRLLSDRFSAERPKGSFSTLEIQRTEQGDSAMYLCASTGGALEKLFFGSGTQLSVL.

Note on this clonotype: A clone one base away is much larger, so this may be a read error. The genes are TRBV5-1 and TRBJ1-1; a weak D match, TRBD1 (5 bases). Germline CDR1 SGHRS, CDR2 YFSETQ. The CDR3 has 14 residues. The CDR3 sequence: CASSLGEGHTGAFF. The CDR3 bases are TGCGCCAGCAGCTTGGGGGAGGGGCACACTGGAGCTTTCTTT. Complete variable domain (other parts from reference TRBV5-1 and TRBJ1-1): KAGVTQTPRYLIKTRGQQVTLSCSPISGHRSVSWYQQTPGQGLQFLFEYFSETQRNKGNFPGRFSGRQFSNSRSEMNVSTLELGDSALYLCASSLGEGHTGAFFGQGTRLTVV.

The chain employs TRBV7-9 and TRBJ1-5; weak D call: TRBD1 (5 bases). This CDR3 has 18 residues. Trimming took off 3 bases at V and 0 bases at J, with 18 bases between the two ends. Per the germline V gene, CDR1 is SEHNR and CDR2 is FQNEAQ (reference sequence). The CDR3 is CASSFDGTEKGSNQPQHF. In DNA, the CDR3 is TGTGCCAGCAGCTTTGATGGGACCGAGAAGGGTAGCAATCAGCCCCAGCATTTT.

The chain combines TRBV20-1 with TRBJ1-1; unclear D gene. CDR1 is DFQATT and CDR2 is SNEGSKA in the germline V gene (reference sequence). This CDR3 has 12 residues. Trimming left V 6 bases short and J 5 bases short, with 13 bases between. CDR3 sequence: CSAHIGLTEAFF. The CDR3 DNA is TGCAGTGCGCACATTGGGTTGACTGAAGCTTTCTTT.

This clonotype was seen ten or more times. The chain is built from TRBV7-2 and TRBJ1-1, with D possibly matching TRBD1 (6 bases). The V gene lost 0 bases and the J gene lost 6 bases, with 14 bases spanning the gap. The CDR3 spans 15 residues. CDR1 is SGHTA and CDR2 is FQGNSA in the germline V gene. CDR3 protein: CASSLARGGTPEAFF. In DNA, the CDR3 is TGTGCCAGCAGCTTAGCTAGGGGAGGGACACCTGAAGCTTTCTTT.

Note on this clonotype: A much larger clone lies a single base off, so this may be a read error. CDR3 protein: CSSSSRQGLNSPLHF. The CDR3 DNA reads as TGTTCCAGCAGCTCAAGACAGGGCCTGAATTCACCCCTCCACTTT. The chain employs TRBV7-2 and TRBJ1-6; TRBD1 matches 7 bases. This CDR3 is built from 15 residues. CDR1 SGHTA and CDR2 FQGNSA come from the germline V gene.

CDR3 protein: CASSQPGGAATNEKLFF. CDR3 nucleotides: TGTGCCAGCAGCCAACCCGGGGGGGCTGCAACTAATGAAAAACTGTTTTTT. The V and J genes are TRBV4-2 and TRBJ1-4; TRBD1 is a possible D gene (6 bases). Germline lookup yields CDR1 LGHNA and CDR2 YNFKEQ. The CDR3 is 17 amino acids. Trimming shortened V by 2 bases and J by 0 bases, and 13 bases separated the two germline ends.

This clonotype was detected ten times or more. J is TRBJ1-6 and V is TRBV20-1; TRBD1 is a possible D gene (6 bases). Per germline, CDR1 DFQATT and CDR2 SNEGSKA (reference sequence). This CDR3 has 12 amino acids. Trimming took off 6 bases at V and 7 bases at J, with 10 bases between the two ends. The CDR3 spells CSATGSNSPLHF. The DNA for the CDR3 is TGCAGTGCCACAGGGAGCAATTCACCCCTCCACTTT.

V is TRBV6-6 and J is TRBJ2-5, with D possibly matching TRBD2 (6 bases). CDR3 length: 14 residues. V lost 2 bases to trimming and J lost 10 bases, with 17 bases between them. The germline CDR1 and CDR2 sequences are MNHNY and SVGAGI (reference sequence). This chain's CDR3 is CASSYRGSRDDQYF. The CDR3 nucleotides read TGTGCCAGCAGTTACCGGGGGTCCCGGGATGACCAGTACTTC.